These 11 T cell receptor beta chains came from one sample sequenced in a study of CD8 T cells in ankylosing spondylitis. TCRdb fed the 5' RACE reads into MiXCR, producing one record per CDR3 protein. The table records under 300,000 distinct CDR3 sequences, roughly 8.6% of them present only once. Sequences were obtained from blood, either unsorted or a sorted T cell fraction (not recorded which). These receptors all come from a male donor with ankylosing spondylitis or in good health (not recorded which).

This chain links TRBV18 with TRBJ2-3; D gene uncertain. Looked up from germline, CDR1 is KGHSH and CDR2 is LQKENI. V was clipped by 3 bases and J by 1 base, with 11 bases between them. The CDR3 spans 15 residues. The CDR3 loop is CASSPGSKGTDTQYF. Here the CDR3 DNA reads TGTGCCAGCTCACCGGGAAGTAAAGGCACAGATACGCAGTATTTT.

Here the CDR3 reads CASSLTSALNTGELFF. In DNA form, the CDR3 reads TGTGCCAGCAGCCTGACTAGCGCGCTGAACACCGGGGAGCTGTTTTTT. The V and J genes are TRBV5-6 and TRBJ2-2, with 8 bases matching TRBD2. CDR3 length equals 16 residues. Germline V lookup: CDR1 SGHDT, CDR2 YYEEEE. The V gene end was trimmed by 4 bases and the J gene end by 1 base; junction bases not matched to a gene: 6.

This clonotype was seen repeatedly, ten times or more. V and J are TRBV4-3 and TRBJ2-2, with D unresolved. The CDR3 is 13 amino acids. V lost 0 bases and J lost 8, with 7 bases in between. Per the germline V gene, CDR1 is LGHNA and CDR2 is YSLEER. The CDR3 sequence: CASSQDRRGELFF. The CDR3 DNA reads TGCGCCAGCAGCCAAGACCGCCGGGGGGAGCTGTTTTTT.

This clonotype was found many times. This chain uses TRBV5-1 with TRBJ2-2, with D unclear. CDR3 size: 10 residues. The V and J ends lost 9 bases and 5 bases respectively, with 5 bases between them. The germline CDR1 and CDR2 sequences are SGHRS and YFSETQ. The CDR3 is CATWTGELFF. The CDR3 DNA reads TGCGCCACCTGGACCGGGGAGCTGTTTTTT.

This sequence joins TRBV5-1 and TRBJ2-7; 9 bases line up with TRBD2. CDR1 and CDR2 from the germline V gene are SGHRS and YFSETQ. V lost 2 bases, J lost 4 bases, and 10 bases stayed unmatched. This CDR3 comprises 16 residues. DNA of the CDR3: TGCGCCAGCAGCTTCCTGGGACTAGCCGGGGGGTACGAGCAGTACTTC. Protein product: CASSFLGLAGGYEQYF.

This clonotype was seen at least ten times. The chain has TRBV4-1 and TRBJ2-2; the D gene is possibly TRBD2 (6 bases). V was shortened by 0 bases and J by 0 bases, with 11 bases between the two germline ends. Per germline, CDR1 MGHRA and CDR2 YSYEKL. This CDR3 region has 17 residues. The DNA for the CDR3 is TGCGCCAGCAGCCAAGATACAGCGGGCGCGAACACCGGGGAGCTGTTTTTT. This gives the protein CASSQDTAGANTGELFF.

This clonotype was seen only a few times. The chain couples TRBV7-9 to TRBJ1-1; D uncertain. This CDR3 region has 13 residues. The V end lost 2 bases, the J end lost 6 bases, and 10 bases lay between the germline ends. CDR1 SEHNR and CDR2 FQNEAQ come from the germline V gene (reference sequence). In DNA, the CDR3 is TGTGCCAGCAGCTTACATGGGGTGGCTGAAGCTTTCTTT. Encoded protein: CASSLHGVAEAFF. Full variable domain (remainder filled in from reference TRBV7-9 and TRBJ1-1): DTGVSQNPRHKITKRGQNVTFRCDPISEHNRLYWYRQTLGQGPEFLTYFQNEAQLEKSRLLSDRFSAERPKGSFSTLEIQRTEQGDSAMYLCASSLHGVAEAFFGQGTRLTVV.

This clonotype came up a few times. This chain uses TRBV27 with TRBJ1-1, with D unresolved. The germline V and J ends were trimmed by 4 bases and 1 base, with 10 bases remaining between them. In germline, CDR1 is MNHEY, CDR2 SMNVEV (reference sequence). The CDR3 sequence is 14 residues long. In DNA form, the CDR3 reads TGTGCCAGCAGTTCCTTTGATAGGAACACTGAAGCTTTCTTT. It encodes CASSSFDRNTEAFF.

At least ten counts were recorded for this clonotype. The chain has TRBV20-1 and TRBJ2-1; no clear D. The germline V and J ends were trimmed by 0 bases and 10 bases, with 22 bases remaining between them. The CDR3 consists of 16 residues. Per germline, CDR1 DFQATT and CDR2 SNEGSKA (reference sequence). For the CDR3, the DNA is TGCAGTGCTAGAGATCGGATAGAGACACCACAATGGGAGCAGTTCTTC. As protein: CSARDRIETPQWEQFF.

This clonotype was counted only a few times. The chain is built from TRBV30 and TRBJ1-2; D unclear. The CDR3 has 15 amino acids. The germline V and J ends were trimmed by 0 bases and 5 bases, with 16 bases remaining between them. Germline-derived CDR1 and CDR2 are GTSNPN and SVGIG (reference sequence). The CDR3 protein is CAWSVQSGTGYGYTF. The CDR3 DNA reads as TGTGCCTGGAGTGTACAATCGGGAACGGGGTATGGCTACACCTTC.

This clonotype occurred many times. This chain joins TRBV4-1 and TRBJ2-5; TRBD1 agrees at 8 bases. The germline gives CDR1 MGHRA, CDR2 YSYEKL. The length of the CDR3 is 17 residues. With V trimmed by 0 bases and J by 4 bases, 10 bases remained unmatched. CDR3: CASSQDLTFDRGETQYF. The CDR3 nucleotides read TGCGCCAGCAGCCAAGATCTAACCTTCGACAGGGGAGAGACCCAGTACTTC.